Presented here are 10 T cell receptor beta chains from one specimen sequenced in a study of CD8 T cells in Susac syndrome. After extraction with the RNeasy kit, 0.5 to 1 ug of the RNA was reverse transcribed using random hexamers. One entry per CDR3 protein results from TCRdb running MiXCR on the immunoSEQ multiplex PCR reads. Counted here are around 140,000 distinct CDR3 sequences, approximately 95% occurring once; the ten biggest clones make up approximately 0.12%. The sample consisted of CD4+ T cells from PBMCs. The receptors derive from a human donor with multiple sclerosis.

The chain joins TRBV5-1 to TRBJ2-5; perhaps TRBD1 as D (5 bases). The V end was cut by 0 bases, the J end by 7 bases, with 10 bases between. CDR1 is SGHRS, CDR2 YFSETQ, per germline. The CDR3 runs to 13 residues. This chain's CDR3 is CASSLDPQGTQYF. In DNA form, the CDR3 reads TGCGCCAGCAGCTTGGATCCCCAGGGGACCCAGTACTTC.

This clonotype was detected once. The chain recombines TRBV9 with TRBJ1-1, with D perhaps TRBD1 (5 bases). Trimming pared 3 bases from V and 5 bases from J, leaving 20 bases between. There are 16 residues in the CDR3. CDR1 and CDR2 from the germline V gene are SGDLS and YYNGEE. CDR3 bases: TGTGCCAGCAGCGAGGGACCATTAGGATTGGGTACTGAAGCTTTCTTT. Its translation is CASSEGPLGLGTEAFF.

The gene calls are TRBV20-1 and TRBJ2-7; 10 bases agree with TRBD2. The CDR3 has 13 residues. The germline gives CDR1 DFQATT, CDR2 SNEGSKA (reference sequence). Losses at the gene ends were 7 bases for V and 2 bases for J; bases not matched to a gene: 5. The CDR3 DNA reads TGCAGTGGACTAGCGGGCTTCACCTACGAGCAGTACTTC. Its translation is CSGLAGFTYEQYF.

The chain couples TRBV4-1 to TRBJ1-2; 9 bases align to TRBD1. The CDR3 is 15 residues long. Germline V gives CDR1 MGHRA, CDR2 YSYEKL. Trimming at V came to 2 bases and at J to 5 bases, leaving 6 bases not matched to a gene. The CDR3 sequence is CASSQTGTGTYGYTF. The DNA of the CDR3 is TGCGCCAGCAGCCAAACAGGGACAGGGACTTATGGCTACACCTTC.

The chain combines TRBV2 with TRBJ2-7; 7 bases are shared with TRBD1. CDR1 and CDR2 from the germline V gene are SNHLY and FYNNEI. The junction had 8 bases not matched to a gene; V was cut back by 6 bases and J by 6 bases. The CDR3 is 13 residues long. Written as DNA, the CDR3 is TGTGCCAGCAGGGGTGACAGGGTATCCGAGCAGTACTTC. This translates into CASRGDRVSEQYF.

This clonotype was recorded only once. The gene calls are TRBV29-1 and TRBJ1-1; tentative D call: TRBD1 (6 bases). The CDR3 totals 13 residues. Germline V gene lookup returns CDR1 SQVTM and CDR2 ANQGSEA. V shed 5 bases and J shed 4 bases, with 14 bases lying between them. The chain's CDR3 is CSVLRGGGTEAFF. CDR3 sequence (DNA): TGCAGCGTTCTGAGAGGAGGGGGCACTGAAGCTTTCTTT.

This chain's CDR3 is CASSLGYSYEQYF. CDR3 DNA sequence: TGTGCCAGCAGCTTGGGATACTCCTACGAGCAGTACTTC. This sequence joins TRBV7-2 and TRBJ2-7; D is unclear. V was trimmed by 3 bases and J by 0 bases, leaving 6 bases between them. CDR3 length: 13 residues. CDR1 is SGHTA and CDR2 is FQGNSA in the germline V gene. The full variable domain, its missing parts supplied by reference TRBV7-2 and TRBJ2-7, is GAGVSQSPSNKVTEKGKDVELRCDPISGHTALYWYRQSLGQGLEFLIYFQGNSAPDKSGLPSDRFSAERTGGSVSTLTIQRTQQEDSAVYLCASSLGYSYEQYFGPGTRLTVT.

The chain combines TRBV29-1 with TRBJ2-3, with D hard to call. The CDR3 contains 13 residues. V was cut by 3 bases and J by 6 bases, with 13 bases left in between. Germline CDR1 SQVTM, CDR2 ANQGSEA. The CDR3 is CSVDPLGIDTQYF. The CDR3 coding sequence is TGCAGCGTTGACCCCCTGGGGATCGATACGCAGTATTTT.

This chain connects TRBV7-2 to TRBJ2-6, with D unclear. Germline V CDR1 and CDR2: SGHTA, FQGNSA. The CDR3 runs to 14 residues. The ends were cut back, 5 bases at V and 0 bases at J, with 5 bases in the middle. The CDR3 region is CASSVSSGANVLTF. Here the CDR3 DNA reads TGTGCCAGCAGCGTAAGCTCTGGGGCCAACGTCCTGACTTTC.

Points on this clonotype: A junction end diverges from the germline sequence, so it may reflect a read error. The genes are TRBV12-3 or TRBV12-4 and TRBJ2-2, with D possibly TRBD2 on 6 matching bases. This CDR3 has 16 amino acids. CDR3 in amino acids: CASGFIGSGSTGELFF. CDR3 bases: TGTGCCAGCGGTTTTATCGGTAGCGGCTCCACCGGGGAGCTGTTTTTT.